The sample holds one count of the clone carrying this T cell receptor beta chain. Authors' methods: Reference gene primers were amplified, and this amplification served to estimate nucleated cell counts. Only in-frame clones appear in the TCRdb table, and some are missing; sequencing was by immunoSEQ multiplex PCR. That table gives V, J and clone size, and the DNA gave D and trimming. This table has fewer than 95,000 clones, 87% appearing once. These data originate in a study of blood T cell repertoires in COVID-19. Study as a whole: The study drew acute and convalescent COVID-19 samples from the United States, Italy and Spain. The cDNA or gDNA used as material had been derived from T cells, B-cell-depleted T cells, or PBMCs.

This TCR was sampled from a male donor with acute or convalescent COVID-19. The sequencing sample was made of peripheral blood.

CDR3 in DNA: TGTGCCAGCAGCCAAGAAGAGCAGGGGGACTATGGCTACACCTTC. This sequence encodes CASSQEEQGDYGYTF. This chain connects TRBV4-2 to TRBJ1-2, with TRBD1 identical over 7 bases. This CDR3 has 15 residues. The ends lost 0 bases at V and 3 bases at J; junction bases unmatched: 4. Looked up from germline, CDR1 is LGHNA and CDR2 is YNFKEQ.